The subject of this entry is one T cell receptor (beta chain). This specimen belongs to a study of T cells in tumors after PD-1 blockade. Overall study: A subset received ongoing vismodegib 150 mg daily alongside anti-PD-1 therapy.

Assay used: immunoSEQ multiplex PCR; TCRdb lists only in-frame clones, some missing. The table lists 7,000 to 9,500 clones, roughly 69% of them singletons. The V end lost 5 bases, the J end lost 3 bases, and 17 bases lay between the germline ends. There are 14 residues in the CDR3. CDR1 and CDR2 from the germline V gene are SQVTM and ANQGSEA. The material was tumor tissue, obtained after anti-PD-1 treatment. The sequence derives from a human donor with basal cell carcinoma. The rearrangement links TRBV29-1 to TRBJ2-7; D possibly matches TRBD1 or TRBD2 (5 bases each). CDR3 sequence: CSVRDPSGNYEQYF. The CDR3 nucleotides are TGCAGCGTTCGGGACCCTTCCGGGAACTACGAGCAGTACTTC.